These 14 T cell receptor beta chains came from one sample sequenced in a study of blood T cells in healthy people across ages. A J-beta primer mix and a sample-barcoded 5' primer were used in a second PCR of roughly 6 to 11 cycles. TCRdb fed the 5' RACE reads into MiXCR, producing one record per CDR3 protein. The table has under 1,000,000 distinct CDR3 sequences, around 36% seen once; the top ten hold roughly 13%. The sample taken for sequencing was blood. These receptors originate from a man aged 18 to 30 in good health.

The chain is built from TRBV7-9 and TRBJ2-5; possible D gene TRBD1, 5 bases. The CDR3 totals 14 residues. In germline, CDR1 is SEHNR, CDR2 FQNEAQ (reference sequence). V was pared by 0 bases and J by 11 bases, with 16 bases between. The CDR3: CASSLALRVNEQYF. CDR3 nucleotide sequence: TGTGCCAGCAGCTTAGCACTCAGGGTCAATGAGCAGTACTTC.

With respect to this clonotype: A clone one base away is much larger, so this may be a read error. This chain uses TRBV7-9 with TRBJ2-5; D may be TRBD1 (6 bases). Germline CDR1 and CDR2: SEHNR and FQNEAQ (reference sequence). The CDR3 covers 15 residues. The CDR3 DNA is TGTGCCAGCAGCCGACCACAGGGTTGGGAAGAGACCCGGTACTTC. This sequence encodes CASSRPQGWEETRYF.

This chain uses TRBV18 with TRBJ2-5, with TRBD2 identical over 9 bases. Germline lookup yields CDR1 KGHSH and CDR2 LQKENI. Unmatched junction bases numbered 10, after V lost 6 bases and J lost 5 bases. This CDR3 has 15 residues. The CDR3 is CASSLSGGRMETQYF. The CDR3 region has the DNA TGTGCCAGCTCTCTAAGCGGGGGGCGCATGGAGACCCAGTACTTC. Based on the CDR3 plus reference TRBV18 and TRBJ2-5, the full variable domain is NAGVMQNPRHLVRRRGQEARLRCSPMKGHSHVYWYRQLPEEGLKFMVYLQKENIIDESGMPKERFSAEFPKEGPSILRIQQVVRGDSAAYFCASSLSGGRMETQYFGPGTRLLVL.

This clonotype showed up just a few times. The J gene is TRBJ2-5, the V gene TRBV7-9; D remains unclear. V was clipped by 5 bases and J by 2 bases, with 12 bases between them. CDR1 is SEHNR, CDR2 FQNEAQ, per germline (reference sequence). The length of the CDR3 is 14 residues. The CDR3 sequence: CASSRRTVQETQYF. The CDR3 region has the DNA TGTGCCAGCAGCAGAAGGACGGTTCAAGAGACCCAGTACTTC.

The sample holds many counts of this clonotype. The junction departs from the called germline gene at one end, perhaps through a read error. The chain employs TRBV7-2 and TRBJ1-2; D is possibly TRBD1 (6 bases). In germline, CDR1 is SGHTA, CDR2 FQGNSA. The CDR3 is 15 amino acids. The CDR3 DNA reads TGTGCCAGCAGCTTAGCGGGGGGGGCCGACTATGGTTACACCTTC. This sequence encodes CASSLAGGADYGYTF. The variable domain in full, completed from reference TRBV7-2 and TRBJ1-2, reads GAGVSQSPSNKVTEKGKDVELRCDPISGHTALYWYRQSLGQGLEFLIYFQGNSAPDKSGLPSDRFSAERTGGSVSTLTIQRTQQEDSAVYLCASSLAGGADYGYTFGSGTRLTVV.

Details on this clonotype: Because the CDR3 is missing its conserved closing phenylalanine or tryptophan, this is likely a read error. The chain carries TRBV6-5 and TRBJ1-1; D gene unclear. The ends were cut back, 8 bases at V and 0 bases at J, with 13 bases in the middle. The CDR3 runs 14 residues. From germline, CDR1 is MNHEY and CDR2 SVGAGI. The CDR3 DNA follows: TGTGCCAGCGGGCGACAACTTATGAACACTGAAGCTTTCCTT. Its translation is CASGRQLMNTEAFL.

This clonotype was counted once. This may be a read error: a much more frequent sequence differs by one nucleotide. The V gene is TRBV12-3 or TRBV12-4, the J gene TRBJ2-7; 8 nucleotides line up with TRBD2. V lost 7 bases, J lost 2 bases, and 4 bases stayed unmatched. The CDR3 extends over 13 amino acids. CDR3 sequence (DNA): TGTGCCAGCACGCGGGGGGCGCCCTACGAGCAGTACTTC. Its translation: CASTRGAPYEQYF.

To note about this clonotype: The junction differs from germline at one of its ends, possibly a read error. This chain links TRBV27 with TRBJ2-7; 11 bases match TRBD1. The CDR3 consists of 16 residues. CDR1 is MNHEY and CDR2 is SMNVEV in the germline V gene (reference sequence). The CDR3 is CASSPGTGGAHYEQHF. The CDR3 region has the DNA TGTGCCAGCAGCCCCGGGACAGGGGGTGCCCACTACGAGCAGCACTTC.

This clonotype was counted between two and nine times. The rearrangement uses TRBV9 and TRBJ2-3; 9 positions agree with TRBD2. Trimming took 4 bases from V and 1 from J; bases not matched to a gene: 10. The CDR3 spans 17 residues. CDR1 and CDR2 from the germline V gene are SGDLS and YYNGEE. The CDR3 here is CASSQRSGGPGTDTQYF. The CDR3 DNA is TGTGCCAGCAGCCAGAGAAGCGGGGGGCCCGGCACAGATACGCAGTATTTT.

This clonotype was detected only a few times. CDR3 amino acids: CSARGLGTTDTQYF. The CDR3 DNA reads TGCAGTGCTAGAGGACTGGGAACCACAGATACGCAGTATTTT. The V and J genes are TRBV20-1 and TRBJ2-3, with no clear D. Germline lookup yields CDR1 DFQATT and CDR2 SNEGSKA (reference sequence). V was shortened by 1 base and J by 2 bases, with 10 bases between the two germline ends. CDR3 size: 14 residues.

The table lists this clonotype with many counts. V is TRBV9 and J is TRBJ2-1; no definite D call. The CDR3 covers 16 residues. Germline CDR1 SGDLS, CDR2 YYNGEE. The ends were cut back, 0 bases at V and 4 bases at J, with 14 bases in the middle. CDR3 nucleotide sequence: TGTGCCAGCAGCGTAGCTATGGGTCCGAGTTACAATGAGCAGTTCTTC. Translated: CASSVAMGPSYNEQFF. Together with reference TRBV9 and TRBJ2-1, the CDR3 gives the full variable domain: DSGVTQTPKHLITATGQRVTLRCSPRSGDLSVYWYQQSLDQGLQFLIQYYNGEERAKGNILERFSAQQFPDLHSELNLSSLELGDSALYFCASSVAMGPSYNEQFFGPGTRLTVL.

The chain links TRBV24-1 to TRBJ2-1; 8 nucleotides agree with TRBD2. The CDR3 spans 16 residues. J was trimmed by 5 bases and V by 7 bases; bases with no gene match: 12. Germline CDR1 is KGHDR and CDR2 is SFDVKD. CDR3 sequence reads: CATSLTGGADHNEQFF. CDR3 nucleotide sequence: TGTGCCACCAGCCTTACCGGGGGGGCAGATCACAATGAGCAGTTCTTC.

Written as DNA, the CDR3 is TGTGCCAGCAGCCAAGGACTAGCGGGGGGGTCAGATACGCAGTATTTT. It encodes CASSQGLAGGSDTQYF. This chain joins TRBV7-3 and TRBJ2-3; 15 positions agree with TRBD2. The CDR3 loop spans 16 amino acids. The germline gives CDR1 SGHTA, CDR2 FQGTGA. V was clipped by 5 bases and J by 4 bases; unmatched bases: 4.

A word on this clonotype: Germline is not matched at one junction end, which may reflect a read error. CDR3: CAGSSQGNTEAFF. CDR3 in DNA: TGTGCCGGCAGTTCACAGGGGAACACTGAAGCTTTCTTT. V and J are TRBV6-6 and TRBJ1-1, with D possibly TRBD1 on 6 matching bases. The CDR3 is made up of 13 amino acids. In germline, CDR1 is MNHNY, CDR2 SVGAGI (reference sequence).